This T cell receptor (beta chain) was sequenced for a study of T cells after yellow fever vaccination (dated by TCRdb to the late 2010s). Regarding the study in general: The SMART-Seq v4 Ultra Low Input RNA kit was used to prepare libraries from fractions with low cell numbers. To follow T-cell clones before and after primary and booster YFV17D yellow fever vaccination, bulk TCR alpha and beta repertoires were sequenced over time. Two healthy male donors, one aged 18 to 29 and one aged 30 to 40 years, made up the cohort. Blood samples were taken at several timepoints before and after primary and secondary immunization, and bulk PBMC replicates and cell subsets were isolated.

The treatment or condition label on this specimen signifies: live attenuated yellow fever vaccine strain. At each blood-draw timepoint, two biological replicates of bulk PBMCs were collected. A standard Ficoll-Paque protocol was used to isolate PBMCs from peripheral blood. RNA was extracted with TriZol from bulk PBMCs, CD4 and CD8 fractions, and dextramer-positive and dextramer-negative fractions. Paper-wide results and their limitations: FACS-sorted repertoires could contain abundant contaminating clonotypes from the bulk population, so computational filtering was required. After the booster, most clones that had expanded after primary vaccination were detected again (roughly 95% of CD4 and around 88% of CD8), suggesting broad maintenance of memory. A small fraction of clonotypes showed up in both the CD4 and CD8 compartments, probably as a result of convergent recombination. The study included only a couple of donors, which limits how far the findings can be generalized. The secondary T-cell response was weaker than the primary response but faster, peaking on day 5 instead of day 15.

Sequenced using an Illumina NovaSeq 6000. TCR cDNA was synthesized by 5'RACE template switching, which introduced a universal primer site and unique molecular identifiers. Priming of cDNA synthesis was performed from both the TCR alpha and TCR beta constant segments. Libraries were amplified in two PCR steps, with sample barcodes and sequencing adapters added in the second step. Libraries were sequenced on Illumina HiSeq 2500 (2x100 bp) or NovaSeq (2x150 bp). In the source study's methods: Demultiplexing of reads and collapsing into UMI consensus sequences were performed with MIGEC, and V(D)J alignment was carried out with MiXCR. Vaccine-responding clonotypes were defined with edgeR using replicate PBMC samples, requiring FDR below 0.01 and a log2 fold change above 5 up to day 15. Each bulk clonotype received a CD4 or CD8 identity based on whether the sequenced CD4 or CD8 repertoire contained that clonotype at higher abundance. TCRdb trimmed the raw reads at Q25, called clones with MiXCR and kept productive beta chains. Each CDR3 protein gets just one entry, which takes the most common genes and DNA from the rows behind it. TCRdb assigned the V and J calls; the authors' analysis was not used. Present in this sample are about 350,000 distinct CDR3 sequences, over 4% of which were seen just once. In total, the top ten clones hold 20% to 25% of the sample.

Turning to this clonotype: Its antigen target is currently unknown. Per-base qualities were not stored, and no clone one base away is much larger.

Sequenced material: PBMCs, taken 5 days after the yellow fever booster vaccination. This receptor was taken from a man in his late teens or twenties who received the YFV17D yellow fever vaccine.

Here the CDR3 is given as CASSVATAANTGELFF. Read as DNA, the sequence is TGTGCCAGCAGCGTAGCAACGGCCGCGAACACCGGGGAGCTGTTTTTT. The chain joins TRBV9 to TRBJ2-2; the D gene is unclear. As encoded in the germline V gene, CDR1 is SGDLS while CDR2 is YYNGEE. Trimming costs V 0 bases and J 0 bases, and their ends lie 9 bases apart. The CDR3 contains 16 residues, cysteine and phenylalanine counted. The read is trimmed to its CDR3 DNA, 48 bases read in frame from base 1.